A single T cell receptor (beta chain) is shown here with its context. Its antigen remains unidentified. The sample is drawn from a study of T cell responses to AZD1222 COVID-19 vaccine. Study information: The analysis combined second doses at about 4 or about 12 weeks. Study-level findings and limits: The sample set comprised mostly white British donors with more females, and clonal diversity was possibly underestimated. Repertoires were obtained only post-peak T cell response. Unmutated variant regions are reportedly the target of nearly half of TCRs that are spike-specific.

Sequencing was performed with immunoSEQ multiplex PCR; in TCRdb, only in-frame clones are kept and a portion is missing. The table lists about 120,000 clones, 88% of them singletons. The CDR3 sequence is 16 residues long. Deletions cut 3 bases from V and 1 base from J, with 16 bases between. Germline V gives CDR1 SGDLS, CDR2 YYNGEE. Specimen: peripheral blood, collected on day 0 of AZD1222 vaccination. This clonotype was obtained from an adult in good health. The genes are TRBV9 and TRBJ2-5; D gene unclear. This CDR3 is CASSERATPTQETQYF. Here the CDR3 DNA reads TGTGCCAGCAGCGAAAGAGCGACACCGACCCAAGAGACCCAGTACTTC.